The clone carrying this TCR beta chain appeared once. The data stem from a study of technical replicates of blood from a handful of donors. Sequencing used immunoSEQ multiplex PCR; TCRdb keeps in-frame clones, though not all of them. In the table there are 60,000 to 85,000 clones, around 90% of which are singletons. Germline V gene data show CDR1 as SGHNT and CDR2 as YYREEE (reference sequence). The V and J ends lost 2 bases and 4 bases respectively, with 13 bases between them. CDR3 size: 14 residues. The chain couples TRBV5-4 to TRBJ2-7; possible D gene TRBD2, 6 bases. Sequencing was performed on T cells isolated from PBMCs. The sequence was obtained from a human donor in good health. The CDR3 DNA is TGTGCCAGCAGCTTCCGGGACTCTGCTTACGAGCAGTACTTC. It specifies CASSFRDSAYEQYF. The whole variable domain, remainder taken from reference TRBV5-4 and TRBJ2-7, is ETGVTQSPTHLIKTRGQQVTLRCSSQSGHNTVSWYQQALGQGPQFIFQYYREEENGRGNFPPRFSGLQFPNYSSELNVNALELDDSALYLCASSFRDSAYEQYFGPGTRLTVT.